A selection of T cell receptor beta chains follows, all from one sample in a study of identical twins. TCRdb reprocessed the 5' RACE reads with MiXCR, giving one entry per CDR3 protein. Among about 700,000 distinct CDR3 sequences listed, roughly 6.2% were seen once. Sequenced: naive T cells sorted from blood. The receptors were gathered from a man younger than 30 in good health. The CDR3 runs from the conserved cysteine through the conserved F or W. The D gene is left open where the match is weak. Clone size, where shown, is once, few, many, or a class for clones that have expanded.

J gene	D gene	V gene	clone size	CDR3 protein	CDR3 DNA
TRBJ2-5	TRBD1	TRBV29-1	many	CSVSSGGGGTQYF	TGCAGCGTTAGCTCAGGGGGCGGAGGGACCCAGTACTTC
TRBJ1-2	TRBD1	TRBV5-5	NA	CASSLTGTEDYGYTF	TGTGCCAGCAGCCTTACCGGGACAGAAGACTATGGCTACACCTTC
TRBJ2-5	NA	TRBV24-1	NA	CATSAPGPQRETQYF	TGTGCCACCAGTGCCCCAGGACCCCAACGGGAGACCCAGTACTTC
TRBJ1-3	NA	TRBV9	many	CASSVVPGNTIYF	TGTGCCAGCAGCGTAGTCCCAGGAAACACCATATATTTT
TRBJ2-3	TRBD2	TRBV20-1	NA	CSARGDGVGRAATDTQYF	TGCAGTGCTAGGGGTGATGGGGTCGGGAGGGCCGCGACAGATACGCAGTATTTT
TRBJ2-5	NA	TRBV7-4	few	CASPRGETQYF	TGTGCCAGCCCCCGTGGGGAGACCCAGTACTTC
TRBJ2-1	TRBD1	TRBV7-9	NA	CASGTAHNEQFF	TGTGCCAGCGGGACAGCGCACAATGAGCAGTTCTTC
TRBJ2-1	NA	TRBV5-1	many	CASSAPGTFNEQFF	TGCGCCAGCAGCGCACCCGGGACCTTCAATGAGCAGTTCTTC
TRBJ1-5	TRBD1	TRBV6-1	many	CASRGDRVQPQHF	TGTGCCAGCAGGGGCGACAGGGTTCAGCCCCAGCATTTT
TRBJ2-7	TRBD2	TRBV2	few	CASSPSLNSGRGYEQYF	TGTGCCAGCAGTCCGTCTCTAAATAGCGGGAGAGGGTACGAGCAGTACTTC
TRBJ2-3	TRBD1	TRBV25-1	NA	CASSDPTGPGDTQYF	TGTGCCAGCAGTGACCCGACAGGGCCGGGAGATACGCAGTATTTT